This entry concerns a single T cell receptor beta chain. As yet, its antigen is unknown. The source of the sample is a study of identical twins. Study conclusions and caveats: Reduced insertions were recorded for abundant cord blood beta clonotypes, with no such pattern in memory repertoires. Low generation-probability sequences were in excess among twin-shared out-of-frame alpha sequences.

In TCRdb, the 5' RACE reads were re-called with MiXCR into one record per CDR3 protein. Counted here are about 500,000 distinct CDR3 sequences, 14% occurring once; the ten biggest clones make up approximately 1%. CDR1 is MNHNS, CDR2 SASEGT, per germline. With 7 bases clipped from V and 6 bases from J, the junction kept 10 bases outside the gene matches. CDR3 length: 14 residues. The sample also formed part of further work on yellow fever vaccine responses in identical twins.

The rearrangement uses TRBV6-1 and TRBJ2-7; 9 bases map to TRBD1. The TCR was taken from a woman between 18 and 29 years old in good health. The sequenced sample consisted of CD4+ T cells sorted from blood. As DNA, the CDR3 is TGTGCCAGCACCGAGTCGGGACAGGGATTCGAGCAGTACTTC. Translated: CASTESGQGFEQYF.